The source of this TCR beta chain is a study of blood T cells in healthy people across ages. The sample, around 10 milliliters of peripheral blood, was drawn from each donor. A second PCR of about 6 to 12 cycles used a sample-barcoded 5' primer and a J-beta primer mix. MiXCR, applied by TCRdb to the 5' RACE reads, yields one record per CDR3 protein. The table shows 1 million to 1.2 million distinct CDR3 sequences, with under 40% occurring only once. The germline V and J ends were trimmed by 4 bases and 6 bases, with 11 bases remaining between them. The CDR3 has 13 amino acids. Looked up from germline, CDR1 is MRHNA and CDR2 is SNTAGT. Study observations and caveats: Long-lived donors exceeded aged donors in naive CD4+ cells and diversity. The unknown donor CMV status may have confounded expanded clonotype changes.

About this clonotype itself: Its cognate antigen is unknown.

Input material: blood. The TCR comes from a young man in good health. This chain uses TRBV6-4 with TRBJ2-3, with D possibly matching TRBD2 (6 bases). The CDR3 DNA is TGTGCCAGCAGTGGCACTAGCAAGGATACGCAGTATTTT. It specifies CASSGTSKDTQYF.